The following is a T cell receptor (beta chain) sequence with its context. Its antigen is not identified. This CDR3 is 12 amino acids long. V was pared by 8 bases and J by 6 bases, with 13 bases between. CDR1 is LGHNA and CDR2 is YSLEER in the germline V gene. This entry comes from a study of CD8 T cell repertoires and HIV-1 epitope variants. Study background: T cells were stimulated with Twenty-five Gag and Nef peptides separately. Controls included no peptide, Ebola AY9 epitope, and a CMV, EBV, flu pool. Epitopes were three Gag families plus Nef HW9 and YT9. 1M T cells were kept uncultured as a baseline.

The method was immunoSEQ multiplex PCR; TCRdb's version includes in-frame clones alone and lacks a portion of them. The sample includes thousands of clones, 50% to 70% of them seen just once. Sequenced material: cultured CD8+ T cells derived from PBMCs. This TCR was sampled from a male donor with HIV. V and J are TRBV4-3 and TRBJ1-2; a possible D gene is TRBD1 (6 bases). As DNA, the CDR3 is TGCGCCAGCTCAGGGGAGGTTGATGGCTACACCTTC. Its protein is CASSGEVDGYTF.